Presented here are 20 T cell receptor beta chains from one specimen sequenced in a study of CD8 T cells in Susac syndrome. RNA, at roughly 0.5 to 1 ug, was reverse transcribed with random hexamers. TCRdb re-derived calls from the immunoSEQ multiplex PCR reads in MiXCR, one entry per CDR3 protein. This table has over 130,000 distinct CDR3 sequences, 85% to 95% appearing once. Material for sequencing was CD4+ T cells from PBMCs. These receptors were collected from a human donor with multiple sclerosis.

This chain joins TRBV20-1 and TRBJ2-7; the D is unclear. This CDR3 contains 12 residues. CDR1 is DFQATT, CDR2 SNEGSKA, per germline (reference sequence). V was shortened by 7 bases and J by 4 bases, with 14 bases between the two germline ends. The CDR3 sequence is CSVPEAGYEQYF. In DNA form, the CDR3 reads TGCAGTGTTCCCGAGGCCGGGTACGAGCAGTACTTC.

The chain has TRBV5-1 and TRBJ2-5, with 7 bases fitting TRBD1. The CDR3 runs to 13 residues. Per germline, CDR1 SGHRS and CDR2 YFSETQ. Losses at the gene ends were 7 bases for V and 5 bases for J; bases not matched to a gene: 8. The chain's CDR3 is CASQQGRGETQYF. The CDR3, as DNA: TGCGCCAGCCAGCAGGGCAGGGGGGAGACCCAGTACTTC.

The chain joins TRBV27 to TRBJ2-3, with TRBD2 as a possible D gene (6 bases). This CDR3 has 15 amino acids. V lost 3 bases, J lost 5 bases, and 15 bases lay in between. The V gene's germline CDR1 is MNHEY and CDR2 SMNVEV (reference sequence). CDR3 protein: CASSFLAGRGDTQYF. In DNA, the CDR3 is TGTGCCAGCAGTTTTTTGGCCGGGCGGGGAGATACGCAGTATTTT.

The J gene is TRBJ1-2, the V gene TRBV27; TRBD1 might be the D (5 bases). This CDR3 has 15 residues. Germline CDR1 reads MNHEY; CDR2 reads SMNVEV (reference sequence). V was cut by 5 bases and J by 4 bases, with 17 bases left in between. The CDR3 nucleotides read TGTGCCAGCAGTCTAACCCCCCGGGACGGCTATGGCTACACCTTC. Translation: CASSLTPRDGYGYTF.

This sequence joins TRBV20-1 and TRBJ2-5; 8 bases agree with TRBD2. J lost 5 bases, V lost 0 bases, and 2 bases had no gene match. Germline values: CDR1 DFQATT, CDR2 SNEGSKA (reference sequence). The CDR3 runs to 13 residues. CDR3 nucleotide sequence: TGCAGTGCTAGAGAAACTAGCGGTGAGACCCAGTACTTC. This sequence encodes CSARETSGETQYF.

This chain joins TRBV3-1 and TRBJ2-7; no clear D gene. Germline V gene lookup returns CDR1 LGHDT and CDR2 YNNKEL (reference sequence). V lost 5 bases and J lost 6, with 14 bases in between. The length of the CDR3 is 13 residues. CDR3 in DNA: TGTGCCAGCAGCTCCCGTGGAGTGAGCGAGCAGTACTTC. Its translation is CASSSRGVSEQYF.

The chain recombines TRBV27 with TRBJ2-7; the match to TRBD2 covers 7 bases. The CDR3 is 15 amino acids. V lost 6 bases to trimming and J lost 0 bases; unmatched junction nucleotides: 8. Per the germline V gene, CDR1 is MNHEY and CDR2 is SMNVEV (reference sequence). The CDR3: CASRQTSLISYEQYF. CDR3 in DNA: TGTGCCAGCAGACAGACTAGCCTCATCTCCTACGAGCAGTACTTC.

The genes are TRBV12-3 or TRBV12-4 and TRBJ1-5; D might be TRBD1 (6 bases). V was cut by 2 bases and J by 3 bases, with 14 bases left in between. The CDR3 contains 16 residues. The DNA for the CDR3 is TGTGCCAGCAGTTTAAGTGGGCCAGGGGACAATCAGCCCCAGCATTTT. Translation gives CASSLSGPGDNQPQHF.

The gene calls are TRBV7-2 and TRBJ2-7, with D perhaps TRBD1 (5 bases). Germline V CDR1 and CDR2: SGHTA, FQGNSA. The CDR3 extends over 13 amino acids. The ends were cut back, 4 bases at V and 3 bases at J, with 10 bases in the middle. As DNA, the CDR3 is TGTGCCAGCAGCTCCACAGGTCTCTACGAGCAGTACTTC. Translation: CASSSTGLYEQYF.

The rearrangement links TRBV7-2 to TRBJ1-6; TRBD1 agrees at 8 bases. This CDR3 spans 15 amino acids. From germline, CDR1 is SGHTA and CDR2 FQGNSA. V shed 4 bases, J shed 7 bases, and the junction held 6 bases outside the gene matches. The CDR3: CASSSGQGSNSPLHF. CDR3 in DNA: TGTGCCAGCAGCTCTGGACAGGGTAGCAATTCACCCCTCCACTTT. Variable domain in full (rest from reference TRBV7-2 and TRBJ1-6): GAGVSQSPSNKVTEKGKDVELRCDPISGHTALYWYRQSLGQGLEFLIYFQGNSAPDKSGLPSDRFSAERTGGSVSTLTIQRTQQEDSAVYLCASSSGQGSNSPLHFGNGTRLTVT.

The table lists this clonotype with a count of one. The chain uses TRBV20-1 and TRBJ2-3, with 7 bases identical to TRBD2. Germline V CDR1 and CDR2: DFQATT, SNEGSKA (reference sequence). The CDR3 has 14 amino acids. The V segment lost 1 base and the J segment 1 base; nucleotides outside the gene matches: 2. The CDR3 nucleotides are TGCAGTGCTAGAGGAAGCGGGGGCACAGATACGCAGTATTTT. Translation: CSARGSGGTDTQYF.

J is TRBJ2-3 and V is TRBV27, with a tentative D call TRBD1 (6 bases). CDR1 and CDR2 from the germline V gene are MNHEY and SMNVEV (reference sequence). This CDR3 has 15 residues. Trimming shortened V by 6 bases and J by 3 bases, and 16 bases separated the two germline ends. The DNA for the CDR3 is TGTGCCAGCAGCTGGCGGACAGTGGGGACAGATACGCAGTATTTT. This translates into CASSWRTVGTDTQYF.

This chain links TRBV30 with TRBJ1-2, with no clear D. Trimming removed 1 base at V and 10 bases at J, with 10 bases between. Germline CDR1 is GTSNPN and CDR2 is SVGIG (reference sequence). The CDR3 has 11 amino acids. Here the CDR3 reads CAWSGGPTYTF. In DNA, the CDR3 is TGTGCCTGGAGTGGAGGACCCACCTACACCTTC.

The CDR3 DNA follows: TGTGCCACCAGCATGAGGCGAGGTGAAAAACTGTTTTTT. Translated: CATSMRRGEKLFF. The V gene is TRBV15, the J gene TRBJ1-4; D remains unclear. The germline V and J ends were trimmed by 4 bases and 7 bases, with 10 bases remaining between them. In germline, CDR1 is LNHNV, CDR2 YYDKDF (reference sequence). The CDR3 length is 13 residues. The full variable domain, in which reference TRBV15 and TRBJ1-4 provide the parts outside the CDR3, is DAMVIQNPRYQVTQFGKPVTLSCSQTLNHNVMYWYQQKSSQAPKLLFHYYDKDFNNEADTPDNFQSRRPNTSFCFLDIRSPGLGDTAMYLCATSMRRGEKLFFGSGTQLSVL.

The chain employs TRBV14 and TRBJ2-5; D gene ambiguous. Trimming stripped 6 bases from V and 2 bases from J, with 10 bases between. From germline, CDR1 is SGHDN and CDR2 FVKESK. This CDR3 has 13 amino acids. CDR3 bases: TGTGCCAGCAGTCTCAGCTTTCAAGAGACCCAGTACTTC. Translating it yields CASSLSFQETQYF.

The chain employs TRBV24-1 and TRBJ2-7; D is undetermined. The CDR3 contains 12 residues. V lost 2 bases, J lost 6 bases, and 7 bases lay in between. Germline CDR1 KGHDR, CDR2 SFDVKD. CDR3 nucleotides: TGTGCCACCAGTGATTGGCCGGGCGAGCAGTACTTC. Translated, it gives CATSDWPGEQYF.

The chain employs TRBV2 and TRBJ2-5; D is undetermined. CDR3 length equals 15 residues. CDR1 and CDR2 from the germline V gene are SNHLY and FYNNEI. Trimming took off 2 bases at V and 5 bases at J, with 15 bases between the two ends. The CDR3 reads CASSEPPARAETQYF. CDR3 sequence (DNA): TGTGCCAGCAGTGAACCCCCTGCTAGGGCTGAGACCCAGTACTTC.

This clonotype is a singleton in its sample. V gene TRBV3-1 combines with J gene TRBJ1-1, with a tentative D call TRBD1 (6 bases). The germline CDR1 and CDR2 sequences are LGHDT and YNNKEL (reference sequence). Deletions cut 1 base from V and 11 bases from J, with 14 bases between. The CDR3 runs to 13 residues. DNA of the CDR3: TGTGCCAGCAGCCAAGGGCGGGGGCGGTCGGCTTTCTTT. It specifies CASSQGRGRSAFF.

The chain has TRBV18 and TRBJ2-7, with D maybe TRBD1 (6 bases). Germline-derived CDR1 and CDR2 are KGHSH and LQKENI. Trimming cost V 6 bases and J 4 bases, with 22 bases left between them. This CDR3 has 16 residues. CDR3 loop: CASSHKIRDTRYEQYF. DNA for the CDR3: TGTGCCAGCTCCCACAAAATTAGGGACACTAGATACGAGCAGTACTTC.

The CDR3 region is CASSRDRGRLGELFF. The CDR3 DNA follows: TGTGCCAGCAGCCGGGACAGGGGGCGCTTGGGGGAGCTGTTTTTT. The chain has TRBV11-2 and TRBJ2-2, with TRBD1 matching over 12 bases. The CDR3 is 15 residues long. Per germline, CDR1 SGHAT and CDR2 FQNNGV. With 5 bases clipped from V and 8 bases from J, the junction kept 6 bases outside the gene matches.